The 5 T cell receptor beta chains reported below all come from one sample, sequenced in a study of technical replicates of blood from several donors. Sequencing was performed with immunoSEQ multiplex PCR; in TCRdb, only in-frame clones are kept and a portion is missing. The table lists tens of thousands of clones, roughly 96% of them singletons. Sequencing was done on a sample of T cells isolated from PBMCs. Source of these receptors: a human donor in good health.

The chain couples TRBV14 to TRBJ1-1, with D possibly being TRBD1 (6 bases). Between the trimmed V and J ends, which lost 2 bases and 6 bases, there was a span of 13 bases. Looked up from germline, CDR1 is SGHDN and CDR2 is FVKESK. The CDR3 is made up of 14 amino acids. The CDR3 DNA sequence: TGTGCCAGCAGCCAAAGACAGGAGAAGGCTGAAGCTTTCTTT. Protein: CASSQRQEKAEAFF. Full variable domain (missing parts from reference TRBV14 and TRBJ1-1): EAGVTQFPSHSVIEKGQTVTLRCDPISGHDNLYWYRRVMGKEIKFLLHFVKESKQDESGMPNNRFLAERTGGTYSTLKVQPAELEDSGVYFCASSQRQEKAEAFFGQGTRLTVV.

The rearrangement uses TRBV4-1 and TRBJ2-1, with D perhaps matching TRBD1 (6 bases). Trimming took 3 bases from V and 0 from J, leaving 24 bases between them. CDR3 size: 20 residues. Per the germline V gene, CDR1 is MGHRA and CDR2 is YSYEKL. CDR3 nucleotides: TGCGCCAGCAGCCATTCCGGGACATTCTCCGGGACAAGCTCCTACAATGAGCAGTTCTTC. Translating it yields CASSHSGTFSGTSSYNEQFF.

This chain uses TRBV7-3 with TRBJ1-1, with a weak D call TRBD1 (5 bases). The V end was cut by 5 bases, the J end by 6 bases, with 16 bases between. This CDR3 has 14 residues. Germline loops: CDR1 SGHTA, CDR2 FQGTGA. The CDR3 sequence is CASSQQGVVAEAFF. CDR3 bases: TGTGCCAGCAGCCAGCAGGGTGTAGTTGCTGAAGCTTTCTTT.

The chain joins TRBV7-9 to TRBJ2-1, with TRBD1 as a possible D gene (7 bases). The CDR3 extends over 15 amino acids. Looked up from germline, CDR1 is SEHNR and CDR2 is FQNEAQ (reference sequence). V lost 5 bases to trimming and J lost 12 bases, with 23 bases between them. The CDR3 region has the DNA TGTGCCAGCAGCCCCGGGACAGCCGCAACCGGGGGGCAGTTCTTC. Its translation is CASSPGTAATGGQFF.

This clone turned up a few times. This rearrangement joins TRBV7-8 to TRBJ1-1, with D uncertain. CDR3 length: 15 amino acids. CDR1 is SGHVS, CDR2 FQNEAQ, per germline. The V gene lost 4 bases and the J gene lost 5 bases, with 17 bases spanning the gap. CDR3 DNA sequence: TGTGCCAGCAGCTGGCGGGATTCAGGATCAACTGAAGCTTTCTTT. Its translation: CASSWRDSGSTEAFF. The full variable domain, with the rest looked up from reference TRBV7-8 and TRBJ1-1, is GAGVSQSPRYKVAKRGQDVALRCDPISGHVSLFWYQQALGQGPEFLTYFQNEAQLDKSGLPSDRFFAERPEGSVSTLKIQRTQQEDSAVYLCASSWRDSGSTEAFFGQGTRLTVV.